This is a list of T cell receptor beta chains from one sample in a study of molecular identifiers for immune sequencing clone quantification. Via MiXCR, TCRdb re-called the PCR reads, giving one row per CDR3 protein. The data contain approximately 500,000 distinct CDR3 sequences, around 23% of them singletons. Sequencing used naive CD8+ T cells from blood, with Jurkat cell RNA spiked in. All receptors come from a human donor in good health. Some libraries in this study had Jurkat cell RNA spiked in. CDR3s include the opening cysteine and the closing phenylalanine or tryptophan. A D gene is named only where the DNA matches it firmly. Size is stated for part of the rows, as once, few or many counts, or as a class when the clone is expanded.

15	.	TRBV27	many	TRBJ2-4	CASSLSGGPLYIQYF	TGTGCCAGCAGTTTATCTGGGGGTCCCCTTTACATTCAGTACTTC
14	TRBD1	TRBV7-9	many	TRBJ2-5	CASSPRTGRTTQYF	TGTGCCAGCAGCCCCCGGACAGGGAGAACGACCCAGTACTTC
11	.	TRBV12-3/TRBV12-4	.	TRBJ2-2	CASGYTGERFF	TGTGCCAGCGGGTACACCGGGGAGCGGTTTTTT
14	.	TRBV7-3	few	TRBJ2-1	CASSLDSGDNEQFF	TGTGCCAGCAGCTTAGATTCTGGAGACAATGAGCAGTTCTTC
14	.	TRBV13	many	TRBJ2-3	CASSTRQSTDTQYF	TGTGCCAGCAGCACCCGTCAGAGCACAGATACGCAGTATTTT
16	TRBD1	TRBV5-4	many	TRBJ2-3	CASSQRTGGFTDTQYF	TGTGCCAGCAGCCAACGGACAGGGGGCTTCACAGATACGCAGTATTTT
16	.	TRBV6-6	few	TRBJ1-5	CASSLEIGRGFQPQHF	TGTGCCAGCAGCTTAGAGATCGGACGGGGTTTTCAGCCCCAGCATTTT
15	.	TRBV27	few	TRBJ2-3	CASSLLAISTDTQYF	TGTGCCAGCAGTTTATTAGCGATTAGCACAGATACGCAGTATTTT
14	.	TRBV7-2	many	TRBJ2-7	CASSPRQAHYEQYF	TGTGCCAGCAGCCCAAGACAGGCCCACTACGAGCAGTACTTC
16	.	TRBV19	many	TRBJ2-3	CASSSRLEASTDTQYF	TGTGCCAGTAGTTCCCGACTAGAAGCTAGCACAGATACGCAGTATTTT
15	TRBD2	TRBV29-1	few	TRBJ2-3	CSAATSGRLTDTQYF	TGCAGCGCAGCGACTAGCGGGAGGCTGACAGATACGCAGTATTTT
16	TRBD2	TRBV11-2	.	TRBJ2-2	CASSSTSGKNTGELFF	TGTGCCAGCAGCTCAACTAGCGGGAAGAACACCGGGGAGCTGTTTTTT
15	.	TRBV7-9	.	TRBJ2-3	CASSFGVINTATQYF	TGTGCCAGCAGCTTCGGTGTAATAAACACAGCTACGCAGTATTTT
16	.	TRBV6-2/TRBV6-3	few	TRBJ2-7	CASSYPDNPVGYEQYF	TGTGCCAGCAGTTACCCCGACAACCCGGTCGGGTACGAGCAGTACTTC
19	TRBD2	TRBV7-2	.	TRBJ2-1	CASSPGLAYSANSYNEQFF	TGTGCCAGCAGCCCGGGACTAGCGTACTCAGCCAACTCCTACAATGAGCAGTTCTTC
16	TRBD1	TRBV7-9	few	TRBJ1-2	CASSSEDRVLLYGYTF	TGTGCCAGCAGCTCGGAGGACAGGGTCCTTCTCTATGGCTACACCTTC
15	TRBD1	TRBV7-9	many	TRBJ2-7	CASSLASGQGYEQYF	TGTGCCAGCAGCTTAGCATCGGGACAGGGCTACGAGCAGTACTTC
14	TRBD1	TRBV13	.	TRBJ1-2	CASSVGTGIYGYTF	TGTGCCAGCAGCGTCGGGACAGGGATATATGGCTACACCTTC
16	TRBD2	TRBV5-4	many	TRBJ2-2	CASSEGLAGGAGELFF	TGTGCCAGCAGCGAGGGACTAGCGGGGGGGGCCGGGGAGCTGTTTTTT
14	.	TRBV6-2/TRBV6-3	many	TRBJ2-7	CASSYRAVSYEQYF	TGTGCCAGCAGTTACCGGGCAGTGTCCTACGAGCAGTACTTC
13	.	TRBV4-3	.	TRBJ1-1	CASSHGVGTEALF	TGCGCCAGCAGCCACGGGGTTGGGACTGAAGCTCTCTTT
13	.	TRBV29-1	few	TRBJ2-1	CSYLSSSYNEQFF	TGCAGCTATCTTTCGTCGTCCTACAATGAGCAGTTCTTC
16	TRBD1	TRBV9	few	TRBJ1-1	CASSPGQGARGTEAFF	TGTGCCAGCAGCCCAGGACAGGGGGCGCGAGGCACTGAAGCTTTCTTT
17	TRBD1	TRBV4-3	many	TRBJ1-1	CASSHHRDRDFRTEAFF	TGCGCCAGCAGCCATCACCGGGACAGGGATTTCCGGACTGAAGCTTTCTTT
14	TRBD2	TRBV30	.	TRBJ2-1	CAWTLAGVGDEQFF	TGTGCCTGGACCCTAGCGGGAGTTGGGGATGAGCAGTTCTTC
11	.	TRBV6-4	.	TRBJ2-7	CASSDGSEQYF	TGTGCCAGCAGTGACGGTTCCGAGCAGTACTTC
13	.	TRBV7-9	.	TRBJ1-1	CAGSGPTNTEAFF	TGTGCCGGCAGTGGGCCGACGAACACTGAAGCTTTCTTT
12	.	TRBV28	many	TRBJ1-5	CASSGGAQPQHF	TGTGCCAGCAGCGGGGGGGCCCAGCCCCAGCATTTT
14	.	TRBV6-2/TRBV6-3	.	TRBJ1-1	CASSYTRVNTEAFF	TGTGCCAGCAGTTACACACGAGTCAACACTGAAGCTTTCTTT